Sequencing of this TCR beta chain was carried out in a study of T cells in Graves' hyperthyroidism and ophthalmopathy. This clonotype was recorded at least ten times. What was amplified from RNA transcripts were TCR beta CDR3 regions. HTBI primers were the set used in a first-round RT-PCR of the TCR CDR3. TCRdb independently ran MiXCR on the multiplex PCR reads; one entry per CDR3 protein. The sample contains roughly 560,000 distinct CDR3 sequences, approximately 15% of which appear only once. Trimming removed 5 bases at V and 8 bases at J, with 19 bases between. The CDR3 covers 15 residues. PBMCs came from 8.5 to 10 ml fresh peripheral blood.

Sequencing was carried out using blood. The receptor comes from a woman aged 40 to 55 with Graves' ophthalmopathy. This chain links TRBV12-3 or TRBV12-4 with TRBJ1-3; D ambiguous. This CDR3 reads CASSPPGSNRDTIYF. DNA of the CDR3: TGTGCCAGCAGTCCTCCGGGCTCAAATAGGGACACCATATATTTT.